Below are 20 T cell receptor beta chains sequenced from a single sample in a study of T cells in Graves' hyperthyroidism and ophthalmopathy. Amplification targeted TCR beta CDR3 regions from RNA transcripts. The primer set for the first-round RT-PCR of the TCR CDR3 was HTBI. Each CDR3 protein is one row after TCRdb ran MiXCR on the multiplex PCR reads. The data show hundreds of thousands of distinct CDR3 sequences, 14% to 15% seen once. The sample taken for sequencing was blood. The source is a man aged 18 to 35 with Graves' ophthalmopathy.

This clonotype occurred many times. The DNA for the CDR3 is TGCAGTGCTCTAGAGGCGCGGGACCTTAAGGGCATTCAGTACTTC. It is translated as CSALEARDLKGIQYF. The V call is TRBV20-1, the J call TRBJ2-4, with a possible D match to TRBD2 (6 bases). The CDR3 is made up of 15 amino acids. Germline assignment: CDR1 DFQATT and CDR2 SNEGSKA (reference sequence). The V gene lost 5 bases and the J gene lost 9 bases, with 23 bases spanning the gap.

This clonotype has a count of ten or more. The J gene is TRBJ2-7, the V gene TRBV10-3, with 7 bases lining up with TRBD1. The CDR3 is 15 amino acids. Germline loops: CDR1 ENHRY, CDR2 SYGVKD. With 4 bases clipped from V and 3 bases from J, the junction kept 9 bases outside the gene matches. CDR3 residues: CAISASGQKHYEQYF. The CDR3 DNA reads as TGTGCCATCAGTGCATCGGGACAGAAACACTACGAGCAGTACTTC.

The chain recombines TRBV9 with TRBJ1-5; D is possibly TRBD1 (5 bases). The V end lost 3 bases, the J end lost 5 bases, and 9 bases lay between the germline ends. Germline CDR1 is SGDLS and CDR2 is YYNGEE. This CDR3 comprises 13 residues. CDR3 in amino acids: CASSADSYQPQHF. In nucleotides, the CDR3 is TGTGCCAGCAGCGCTGACAGTTATCAGCCCCAGCATTTT.

In this sample, this clonotype turned up a few times. V gene TRBV29-1 combines with J gene TRBJ1-2; D perhaps matches TRBD1 (5 bases). Trimming stripped 4 bases from V and 6 bases from J, with 15 bases between. There are 13 residues in the CDR3. Per the germline V gene, CDR1 is SQVTM and CDR2 is ANQGSEA. The CDR3 here is CSVGGRGGDGYTF. CDR3 in DNA: TGCAGCGTTGGTGGTAGGGGCGGGGATGGCTACACCTTC.

J is TRBJ1-2 and V is TRBV3-1; D possibly corresponds to TRBD1 (5 bases). This CDR3 comprises 15 residues. Germline CDR1 reads LGHDT; CDR2 reads YNNKEL (reference sequence). The V and J ends lost 0 bases and 4 bases respectively, with 12 bases between them. The CDR3 sequence: CASSQEAGLSYGYTF. CDR3 in DNA: TGTGCCAGCAGCCAAGAAGCAGGGCTGTCCTATGGCTACACCTTC.

This clonotype was counted ten times or more. V and J are TRBV11-2 and TRBJ2-5; D unclear. The CDR3 has 12 residues. Trimming stripped 1 base from V and 4 bases from J, with 4 bases between. The germline CDR1 and CDR2 sequences are SGHAT and FQNNGV. CDR3 amino acids: CASSLVVETQYF. The CDR3 nucleotides are TGTGCCAGCAGCTTAGTGGTAGAGACCCAGTACTTC.

This clonotype was observed a handful of times. This chain uses TRBV27 with TRBJ1-1; D unclear. This CDR3 is 14 amino acids long. V dropped 6 bases and J dropped 6 bases, with 17 bases sitting between them. Looked up from germline, CDR1 is MNHEY and CDR2 is SMNVEV (reference sequence). CDR3 protein: CASRYAGSPPEAFF. CDR3 nucleotides: TGTGCCAGCAGGTACGCGGGCTCCCCCCCTGAAGCTTTCTTT.

This clonotype was seen repeatedly, ten times or more. Written as DNA, the CDR3 is TGTGCCAGCAGCTTAGGTGGGACTAGCGGACTCTACGAGCAGTACTTC. It yields the protein CASSLGGTSGLYEQYF. The gene calls are TRBV7-9 and TRBJ2-7, with 11 bases aligning to TRBD2. CDR1 SEHNR and CDR2 FQNEAQ come from the germline V gene (reference sequence). The CDR3 extends over 16 amino acids. The trim removed 1 base at V and 3 bases at J, leaving 5 bases unmatched.

In its sample, this clonotype was seen many times. The V call is TRBV3-1, the J call TRBJ1-2, with no clear D. V dropped 0 bases and J dropped 0 bases, with 14 bases sitting between them. CDR1 LGHDT and CDR2 YNNKEL come from the germline V gene (reference sequence). The CDR3 sequence is 17 residues long. CDR3 bases: TGTGCCAGCAGCCAAGATCGAGTTATAGGCACTAACTATGGCTACACCTTC. This translates into CASSQDRVIGTNYGYTF.

Ten or more counts support this clonotype. The CDR3 here is CASSREGADTQYF. CDR3 sequence (DNA): TGTGCCAGCAGTCGGGAGGGTGCAGATACGCAGTATTTT. J is TRBJ2-3 and V is TRBV12-3 or TRBV12-4, with 8 positions matching TRBD2. CDR3 size: 13 residues. With V trimmed by 5 bases and J by 4 bases, 2 bases remained unmatched.

To note about this clonotype: A much larger clone lies one base from this, so it may be a read error. The chain joins TRBV11-2 to TRBJ2-5, with 7 bases fitting TRBD2. CDR3 length: 15 residues. Germline values: CDR1 SGHAT, CDR2 FQNNGV. The CDR3, as DNA: TGTGCCAGCAGCTTTGGAAGCGGGAAGCAAGGGACCCAGTACTTC. Protein: CASSFGSGKQGTQYF.

This chain joins TRBV5-8 and TRBJ2-1, with 13 bases identical to TRBD2. The CDR3 is 17 amino acids. From germline, CDR1 is SGHTS and CDR2 YDEGEE. V was pared by 2 bases and J by 7 bases, with 9 bases of the junction left unmatched. Here the CDR3 DNA reads TGTGCCAGCAGCTTTACCCCGGGACTAGCGGGAAGAAATGAGCAGTTCTTC. Translated: CASSFTPGLAGRNEQFF.

This clonotype was seen repeatedly, ten times or more. This sequence joins TRBV29-1 and TRBJ1-2; 7 bases are shared with TRBD1. The ends lost 5 bases at V and 3 bases at J; junction bases unmatched: 3. This CDR3 is built from 12 residues. Germline V gene lookup returns CDR1 SQVTM and CDR2 ANQGSEA. The CDR3 is CSVQGGYYGYTF. DNA for the CDR3: TGCAGCGTTCAGGGGGGCTACTATGGCTACACCTTC.

The V call is TRBV9, the J call TRBJ2-7, with TRBD2 identical over 8 bases. V was clipped by 3 bases and J by 2 bases; unmatched bases: 10. Germline V gene lookup returns CDR1 SGDLS and CDR2 YYNGEE. The CDR3 is made up of 16 amino acids. CDR3 nucleotides: TGTGCCAGCAGCGCATCAAGCGGGGGCTCCACCTACGAGCAGTACTTC. Translating it yields CASSASSGGSTYEQYF.

This clonotype came up many times. The J gene is TRBJ2-1, the V gene TRBV7-9, with 7 nucleotides matching TRBD2. The CDR3 totals 15 residues. The V segment lost 5 bases and the J segment 7 bases; nucleotides outside the gene matches: 11. Germline V gene data show CDR1 as SEHNR and CDR2 as FQNEAQ (reference sequence). CDR3: CASSEGGSVRNEQFF. CDR3 sequence (DNA): TGTGCCAGCAGCGAAGGCGGGAGTGTACGAAATGAGCAGTTCTTC.

The chain combines TRBV14 with TRBJ2-1; no clear D gene. The CDR3 has 13 amino acids. Trimming removed 4 bases from V and 8 bases from J, with 12 bases in between. CDR1 is SGHDN, CDR2 FVKESK, per germline. CDR3 residues: CASSPLLGHEQFF. CDR3 sequence (DNA): TGTGCCAGCAGCCCACTACTGGGCCATGAGCAGTTCTTC.

Concerning this clonotype itself: A much larger clone sits a single nucleotide away, making a read error possible. The chain uses TRBV4-1 and TRBJ1-4; D uncertain. Looked up from germline, CDR1 is MGHRA and CDR2 is YSYEKL. CDR3 length: 15 residues. The CDR3 sequence is CASSQVGGTNERLFF. Here the CDR3 DNA reads TGCGCCAGCAGCCAAGTGGGTGGAACTAATGAAAGACTGTTTTTT.

In this sample, this clonotype turned up a few times. This chain uses TRBV4-1 with TRBJ2-7; D not resolved. Per the germline V gene, CDR1 is MGHRA and CDR2 is YSYEKL. There are 16 residues in the CDR3. V lost 3 bases to trimming and J lost 2 bases, with 17 bases between them. CDR3 nucleotides: TGCGCCAGCAGCCATGTTGGGAATCCACCAACCTACGAGCAGTACTTC. Translated, it gives CASSHVGNPPTYEQYF.

Concerning this clonotype: A much larger clone lies one base from this, so it may be a read error. This chain links TRBV20-1 with TRBJ1-1; unclear D gene. The CDR3 totals 11 residues. Per the germline V gene, CDR1 is DFQATT and CDR2 is SNEGSKA (reference sequence). Here the CDR3 DNA reads TGCAGCCCCCACGGGAGGACTGAAGCTTTCTTT. Its translation: CSPHGRTEAFF.

This clonotype was counted between two and nine times. The J gene is TRBJ1-4, the V gene TRBV5-1, with D possibly being TRBD1 (6 bases). The ends were cut back, 0 bases at V and 7 bases at J, with 10 bases in the middle. Germline CDR1 SGHRS, CDR2 YFSETQ. The CDR3 is 14 amino acids. Here the CDR3 reads CASSLDRVGEKLFF. The CDR3 DNA sequence: TGCGCCAGCAGCTTGGACAGGGTCGGTGAAAAACTGTTTTTT.